This T cell receptor beta chain was identified during a study of prognosis after radiotherapy for stage I lung cancer. About the study: Median age was about 78 years (53 to 84) among 10 to 15 men and 6 women.

TCR beta CDR3 amplification from genomic DNA was performed by two-round multiplex PCR. Amplification during the initial PCR round employed primers specific to each TRBV and TRBJ gene. TCRdb ran MiXCR on the multiplex PCR reads and lists one entry per CDR3 protein. The data hold about 26,000 distinct CDR3 sequences, with about 30% observed a single time. Study-wide findings and caveats: Tumor specificity of expanded TCR clones went undetermined.

This clonotype was counted ten times or more. As yet, its antigen is unknown. Germline V CDR1 and CDR2: KGHSH, LQKENI. The CDR3 is made up of 15 amino acids. V lost 1 base, J lost 2 bases, and 3 bases stayed unmatched. The source is a donor older than 45 with non-small cell lung cancer. Here the sequenced sample was PBMCs, taken before or after stereotactic body radiation therapy (not recorded which). V usage is TRBV18 and J usage is TRBJ2-5, with TRBD2 identical over 8 bases. DNA of the CDR3: TGTGCCAGCTCACCACTTAGCGGGAAGCAAGAGACCCAGTACTTC. Translating gives CASSPLSGKQETQYF.